Below, 10 T cell receptor beta chains from the same sample are listed, as sequenced in a study of blood T cell repertoires in COVID-19. Sequencing used immunoSEQ multiplex PCR; TCRdb keeps in-frame clones, though not all of them. The data hold 80,000 to 100,000 clones, with roughly 80% observed a single time. The sample comprised peripheral blood. These TCRs come from a man aged 55 to 69 with acute or convalescent COVID-19.

The J gene is TRBJ2-1, the V gene TRBV7-2; D might be TRBD2 (7 bases). With 2 bases removed from V and 0 bases from J, the gap between germline ends came to 17 bases. The CDR3 length is 18 residues. Germline V gene lookup returns CDR1 SGHTA and CDR2 FQGNSA. The CDR3 coding sequence is TGTGCCAGCAGCTTAAGGGGGGGGCTAGCGGTCTCCTACAATGAGCAGTTCTTC. Its translation is CASSLRGGLAVSYNEQFF. Variable domain in full (rest from reference TRBV7-2 and TRBJ2-1): GAGVSQSPSNKVTEKGKDVELRCDPISGHTALYWYRQSLGQGLEFLIYFQGNSAPDKSGLPSDRFSAERTGGSVSTLTIQRTQQEDSAVYLCASSLRGGLAVSYNEQFFGPGTRLTVL.

The J gene is TRBJ2-7, the V gene TRBV6-6, with TRBD1 identical over 7 bases. V lost 6 bases and J lost 7; bases outside the gene matches: 15. Germline values: CDR1 MNHNY, CDR2 SVGAGI (reference sequence). This CDR3 comprises 15 residues. The DNA of the CDR3 is TGTGCCAGCAGAAAAACAGGGGCCACGGCAGGGGAGCAGTACTTC. Translated, it gives CASRKTGATAGEQYF.

The chain uses TRBV19 and TRBJ2-6; 9 nucleotides line up with TRBD1. The V gene's germline CDR1 is LNHDA and CDR2 SQIVND (reference sequence). The CDR3 is made up of 18 amino acids. The ends lost 2 bases at V and 2 bases at J; junction bases unmatched: 7. In DNA form, the CDR3 reads TGTGCCAGTAGTATAAAGGGACAGGGATCGCCTGGGGCCAACGTCCTGACTTTC. Translated, it gives CASSIKGQGSPGANVLTF.

This chain joins TRBV6-1 and TRBJ1-5, with 8 bases lining up with TRBD1. CDR3 length: 16 amino acids. CDR1 and CDR2 (germline): MNHNS, SASEGT. V lost 4 bases and J lost 7; bases outside the gene matches: 12. DNA of the CDR3: TGTGCCAGCAGTGCGCAAGACAGGGGAAGGGGCCAGCCCCAGCATTTT. Protein sequence: CASSAQDRGRGQPQHF.

This chain uses TRBV27 with TRBJ2-5; 8 nucleotides line up with TRBD2. The V gene end was trimmed by 8 bases and the J gene end by 4 bases; junction bases not matched to a gene: 3. Germline loops: CDR1 MNHEY, CDR2 SMNVEV (reference sequence). This CDR3 is 12 amino acids long. In nucleotides, the CDR3 is TGTGCCAGCTCGGGAGGGCTAGAGACCCAGTACTTC. Amino acids: CASSGGLETQYF.

V gene TRBV7-2 combines with J gene TRBJ1-4, with 11 bases that match TRBD1. This CDR3 is built from 13 residues. Germline V CDR1 and CDR2: SGHTA, FQGNSA. V was clipped by 5 bases and J by 13 bases; unmatched bases: 6. The CDR3 spells CASSPRGTGGLFF. CDR3 nucleotides: TGTGCCAGCAGCCCACGTGGGACAGGGGGACTGTTTTTT. The whole variable domain, remainder taken from reference TRBV7-2 and TRBJ1-4, is GAGVSQSPSNKVTEKGKDVELRCDPISGHTALYWYRQSLGQGLEFLIYFQGNSAPDKSGLPSDRFSAERTGGSVSTLTIQRTQQEDSAVYLCASSPRGTGGLFFGSGTQLSVL.

This chain links TRBV6-2 or TRBV6-3 with TRBJ1-6; 9 bases map to TRBD1. The junction had 9 bases not matched to a gene; V was cut back by 7 bases and J by 11 bases. This CDR3 contains 14 residues. Germline CDR1 and CDR2: MNHEY and SVGEGT. The CDR3 loop is CASTPRRDRAPLHF. The CDR3 DNA follows: TGTGCCAGCACCCCAAGGAGGGACAGGGCACCCCTCCACTTT.

V is TRBV7-9 and J is TRBJ1-5; no firm D call. The CDR3 consists of 14 residues. Germline-derived CDR1 and CDR2 are SEHNR and FQNEAQ (reference sequence). The V end lost 2 bases, the J end lost 0 bases, and 5 bases lay between the germline ends. The CDR3 spells CASSLTDSNQPQHF. The CDR3 bases are TGTGCCAGCAGCTTAACAGATAGCAATCAGCCCCAGCATTTT.

This clone was recorded a few times. This sequence joins TRBV19 and TRBJ2-5; TRBD1 matches 7 bases. V was clipped by 7 bases and J by 1 base; unmatched bases: 9. Germline lookup yields CDR1 LNHDA and CDR2 SQIVND (reference sequence). The CDR3 totals 15 residues. For the CDR3, the DNA is TGTGCCAGTAAATCCTTCGGGGACAGCCAAGAGACCCAGTACTTC. Protein product: CASKSFGDSQETQYF.

V is TRBV18 and J is TRBJ2-5; TRBD2 matches at 8 bases. With V trimmed by 1 base and J by 5 bases, 12 bases remained unmatched. Germline lookup yields CDR1 KGHSH and CDR2 LQKENI. The CDR3 sequence is 17 residues long. The chain's CDR3 is CASSPLSGAEAAETQYF. CDR3 sequence (DNA): TGTGCCAGCTCACCACTTAGCGGGGCAGAGGCGGCGGAGACCCAGTACTTC.